The 18 T cell receptor beta chains below come from one sample, sequenced in a study of response to subunit inactivated influenza vaccine. MiXCR, applied by TCRdb to the RT-PCR reads, yields one record per CDR3 protein. The data show some 190,000 distinct CDR3 sequences, approximately 15% seen once. The sample here was CD8+ T cells sorted from PBMCs, taken 5 to 6 days after vaccination. These receptors originate from a man aged 50-60 years who received an inactivated influenza vaccine.

The V gene is TRBV7-9, the J gene TRBJ2-5; D is uncertain. This CDR3 is built from 13 residues. Trimming pared 8 bases from V and 1 base from J, leaving 11 bases between. Germline V lookup: CDR1 SEHNR, CDR2 FQNEAQ (reference sequence). For the CDR3, the DNA is TGTGCCAGCCAGTGGGGTCCCCAAGAGACCCAGTACTTC. It specifies CASQWGPQETQYF. Supplemented by reference TRBV7-9 and TRBJ2-5, the full variable domain reads DTGVSQNPRHKITKRGQNVTFRCDPISEHNRLYWYRQTLGQGPEFLTYFQNEAQLEKSRLLSDRFSAERPKGSFSTLEIQRTEQGDSAMYLCASQWGPQETQYFGPGTRLLVL.

This clonotype came up a few times. The chain links TRBV7-9 to TRBJ2-7; 7 bases map to TRBD2. There are 15 residues in the CDR3. Germline V gene lookup returns CDR1 SEHNR and CDR2 FQNEAQ (reference sequence). V shed 5 bases and J 1 base; nucleotides not matched to a gene: 8. The CDR3 DNA reads TGTGCCAGCAGCCCGCAGCTAGCGGCGTCCTACGAGCAGTACTTC. Protein product: CASSPQLAASYEQYF. Filled out from reference TRBV7-9 and TRBJ2-7, the complete variable domain reads DTGVSQNPRHKITKRGQNVTFRCDPISEHNRLYWYRQTLGQGPEFLTYFQNEAQLEKSRLLSDRFSAERPKGSFSTLEIQRTEQGDSAMYLCASSPQLAASYEQYFGPGTRLTVT.

The table lists this clonotype with a few counts. The rearrangement uses TRBV15 and TRBJ2-5; D may be TRBD1 or TRBD2 (7 bases each). Germline assignment: CDR1 LNHNV and CDR2 YYDKDF (reference sequence). The CDR3 extends over 15 amino acids. V shed 4 bases and J shed 5 bases, with 17 bases lying between them. The CDR3 region is CATSIWRQGGETQYF. Written as DNA, the CDR3 is TGTGCCACCAGCATATGGCGACAGGGAGGGGAGACCCAGTACTTC. Full variable domain (rest looked up from reference TRBV15 and TRBJ2-5): DAMVIQNPRYQVTQFGKPVTLSCSQTLNHNVMYWYQQKSSQAPKLLFHYYDKDFNNEADTPDNFQSRRPNTSFCFLDIRSPGLGDTAMYLCATSIWRQGGETQYFGPGTRLLVL.

This clonotype was counted many times. In DNA, the CDR3 is TGTGCCAGCAGTTTCGGACGTACCTCCTACGAGCAGTACTTC. This encodes CASSFGRTSYEQYF. The chain is built from TRBV27 and TRBJ2-7; no definite D call. Trimming shortened V by 3 bases and J by 0 bases, and 9 bases separated the two germline ends. The CDR3 is 14 amino acids. Germline V gene lookup returns CDR1 MNHEY and CDR2 SMNVEV (reference sequence).

CDR3 nucleotides: TGTGCCAGCAGCCAAGGAAGGGTCGGGCAGCCCCAGCATTTT. As protein: CASSQGRVGQPQHF. V is TRBV3-1 and J is TRBJ1-5; the D is unclear. V lost 1 base and J 7 bases, leaving 11 bases between the germline ends. In germline, CDR1 is LGHDT, CDR2 YNNKEL (reference sequence). The CDR3 runs to 14 residues.

In its sample, this clonotype is medium-sized. The chain couples TRBV11-2 to TRBJ2-7; tentative D call: TRBD2 (6 bases). The CDR3 runs to 16 residues. V was clipped by 1 base and J by 2 bases, with 15 bases between them. The V gene's germline CDR1 is SGHAT and CDR2 FQNNGV. The CDR3 DNA reads as TGTGCCAGCAGCTTAGGTTTCCTGGCGGGGACCTACGAGCAGTACTTC. Amino acid sequence: CASSLGFLAGTYEQYF.

This clonotype came up many times. The chain is built from TRBV5-1 and TRBJ2-1, with D hard to call. V gave up 0 bases and J gave up 0 bases, with 7 bases separating them. Germline V CDR1 and CDR2: SGHRS, YFSETQ. The CDR3 spans 15 residues. CDR3 bases: TGCGCCAGCAGCTTGGACTGGAGCTCCTACAATGAGCAGTTCTTC. This encodes CASSLDWSSYNEQFF.

This clonotype showed up many times. The J gene is TRBJ2-3, the V gene TRBV10-2, with 7 positions matching TRBD1. The CDR3 totals 14 residues. CDR1 is WSHSY, CDR2 SAAADI, per germline. V lost 3 bases and J lost 4; bases outside the gene matches: 4. CDR3 DNA sequence: TGCGCCAGCAGTGACAGGGGGTCGGCAGATACGCAGTATTTT. Translated, it gives CASSDRGSADTQYF.

This clonotype was detected only a few times. V and J are TRBV6-1 and TRBJ1-1; D perhaps matches TRBD1 (5 bases). The CDR3 has 15 residues. From germline, CDR1 is MNHNS and CDR2 SASEGT. Trimming removed 4 bases at V and 3 bases at J, with 15 bases between. CDR3 coding DNA: TGTGCCAGCAGTGTGTGGAGCGGGGGGGACACTGAAGCTTTCTTT. It is translated as CASSVWSGGDTEAFF.

This clonotype was seen once. J is TRBJ2-7 and V is TRBV6-1; 9 positions agree with TRBD1. The germline V gene encodes CDR1 MNHNS and CDR2 SASEGT. With 4 bases clipped from V and 7 bases from J, the junction kept 14 bases outside the gene matches. The CDR3 length is 16 residues. The chain's CDR3 is CASSAGQGRVLREQYF. As DNA, the CDR3 is TGTGCCAGCAGTGCGGGACAGGGAAGGGTCCTACGAGAGCAGTACTTC.

V is TRBV24-1 and J is TRBJ2-3; TRBD2 agrees at 9 bases. The length of the CDR3 is 16 residues. V lost 1 base to trimming and J lost 4 bases; unmatched junction nucleotides: 5. Per germline, CDR1 KGHDR and CDR2 SFDVKD. CDR3 sequence reads: CATSDFFSGRPDTQYF. The CDR3 DNA reads TGTGCCACCAGTGATTTCTTTAGCGGGAGACCAGATACGCAGTATTTT.

Many counts were recorded for this clonotype. V gene TRBV4-3 combines with J gene TRBJ2-1, with TRBD2 matching 8 bases. The germline V gene encodes CDR1 LGHNA and CDR2 YSLEER. The junction had 7 bases not matched to a gene; V was cut back by 3 bases and J by 0 bases. CDR3 length: 17 residues. The CDR3: CASSQYTGTSSYNEQFF. DNA of the CDR3: TGCGCCAGCAGCCAGTATACCGGGACTAGCTCCTACAATGAGCAGTTCTTC.

The rearrangement uses TRBV4-3 and TRBJ2-3; no reliable D call. Looked up from germline, CDR1 is LGHNA and CDR2 is YSLEER. The CDR3 has 14 amino acids. V lost 0 bases and J lost 6, with 10 bases in between. The CDR3 bases are TGCGCCAGCAGCCAAGAGATAGTCCAGGATACGCAGTATTTT. It encodes CASSQEIVQDTQYF.

CDR3 sequence: CASSHSRTGVGEQFF. Here the CDR3 DNA reads TGTGCCAGCAGCCATTCGAGGACAGGGGTCGGTGAGCAGTTCTTC. This chain connects TRBV7-9 to TRBJ2-1, with 9 positions matching TRBD1. This CDR3 is built from 15 residues. In germline, CDR1 is SEHNR, CDR2 FQNEAQ (reference sequence). Trimming cost V 5 bases and J 9 bases; bases outside gene matches: 11.

This clonotype was detected only a few times. The V and J genes are TRBV14 and TRBJ2-1; either TRBD1 or TRBD2 may fit D (9 bases each). This CDR3 spans 16 amino acids. Deletions cut 2 bases from V and 8 bases from J, with 19 bases between. CDR1 SGHDN and CDR2 FVKESK come from the germline V gene. CDR3 nucleotide sequence: TGTGCCAGCAGCCAAAACAGGGGGCTAGCGGGGTATGAGCAGTTCTTC. This gives the protein CASSQNRGLAGYEQFF. Full variable domain (rest looked up from reference TRBV14 and TRBJ2-1): EAGVTQFPSHSVIEKGQTVTLRCDPISGHDNLYWYRRVMGKEIKFLLHFVKESKQDESGMPNNRFLAERTGGTYSTLKVQPAELEDSGVYFCASSQNRGLAGYEQFFGPGTRLTVL.

The chain has TRBV29-1 and TRBJ2-4; no reliable D call. The CDR3 runs 11 residues. V gave up 3 bases and J gave up 6 bases, with 6 bases separating them. Per the germline V gene, CDR1 is SQVTM and CDR2 is ANQGSEA. CDR3: CSVDVLNIQYF. For the CDR3, the DNA is TGCAGCGTTGATGTCTTAAACATTCAGTACTTC.

The genes are TRBV20-1 and TRBJ1-1; D remains ambiguous. Trimming pared 6 bases from V and 0 bases from J, leaving 14 bases between. Germline V lookup: CDR1 DFQATT, CDR2 SNEGSKA (reference sequence). The length of the CDR3 is 14 residues. For the CDR3, the DNA is TGCAGTGCCAAAAGTGGGAGGATGAACACTGAAGCTTTCTTT. As protein: CSAKSGRMNTEAFF.

A few counts support this clonotype. J is TRBJ2-7 and V is TRBV5-6; 8 bases align to TRBD1. There are 15 residues in the CDR3. Germline CDR1 reads SGHDT; CDR2 reads YYEEEE. V was pared by 4 bases and J by 3 bases, with 9 bases of the junction left unmatched. For the CDR3, the DNA is TGTGCCAGCAGCGCCGGCGGACAGGGTTTCTACGAGCAGTACTTC. This encodes CASSAGGQGFYEQYF.